The rows below give T cell receptor beta chains drawn from one sample of a study of T cell responses to AZD1222 COVID-19 vaccine. Generated by immunoSEQ multiplex PCR, the TCRdb table keeps only in-frame clones and is missing some. The repertoire consists of some 63,000 clones, with 85% to 90% occurring once and the leading ten covering about 6.3%. The material was peripheral blood, obtained 28 days after the second AZD1222 dose. The receptors shown here come from an adult who received the AZD1222 COVID-19 vaccine. Each CDR3 is given with its conserved first and last residue. The D gene is left open where the match is weak. For some rows the clone size is stated as once, few or many, or as a class when expanded; others skip it.

clone_size	d_call	v_call	cdr3_length	j_call	cdr3_aa	cdr3_nt
.	.	TRBV27	14	TRBJ1-4	CASSLQGQNEKLFF	TGTGCCAGCAGCCTACAGGGCCAAAATGAAAAACTGTTTTTT
once	.	TRBV6-1	13	TRBJ1-2	CASSDVGGYGYTF	TGTGCCAGCAGTGACGTGGGGGGCTATGGCTACACCTTC
once	TRBD1	TRBV5-6	17	TRBJ2-5	CASSYRKRDRGRETQYF	TGTGCCAGCAGCTATCGAAAAAGGGACAGGGGGCGAGAGACCCAGTACTTC
.	.	TRBV28	14	TRBJ1-1	CASSFVQPSTEAFF	TGTGCCAGCAGTTTTGTTCAGCCGAGCACTGAAGCTTTCTTT
.	.	TRBV6-2/TRBV6-3	13	TRBJ1-1	CASSQGRTVEAFF	TGTGCCAGCAGTCAGGGTCGGACAGTTGAAGCTTTCTTT
.	.	TRBV28	13	TRBJ1-5	CASGGTRHQPQHF	TGTGCCAGCGGCGGGACACGCCATCAGCCCCAGCATTTT
.	.	TRBV5-1	14	TRBJ1-5	CASSLAGFNQPQHF	TGCGCCAGCAGCTTGGCGGGGTTCAATCAGCCCCAGCATTTT
.	TRBD2	TRBV28	15	TRBJ2-7	CASSSSGGTSYEQYF	TGTGCCAGCAGTTCCTCCGGGGGGACTTCCTACGAGCAGTACTTC
.	.	TRBV9	14	TRBJ2-5	CASSSRGDGETQYF	TGTGCCAGCAGCTCTCGAGGGGACGGGGAGACCCAGTACTTC
.	.	TRBV2	14	TRBJ2-2	CASTGAANTGELFF	TGTGCCAGCACTGGCGCAGCGAACACCGGGGAGCTGTTTTTT
.	.	TRBV9	16	TRBJ2-1	CASSVATVDSLNEQFF	TGTGCCAGCAGCGTAGCCACCGTGGACAGCTTGAATGAGCAGTTCTTC
.	TRBD1	TRBV5-1	13	TRBJ2-7	CASSSGTAYEQYF	TGCGCCAGCAGCTCGGGGACAGCCTACGAGCAGTACTTC
.	TRBD1	TRBV25-1	16	TRBJ2-1	CASSEGGTGGRNEQFF	TGTGCCAGCAGTGAAGGAGGGACAGGGGGTCGGAATGAGCAGTTCTTC
.	TRBD1	TRBV12-5	17	TRBJ1-2	CASGSQINRDRGNGYTF	TGTGCTAGTGGTTCCCAAATAAACCGGGACAGGGGGAATGGCTACACCTTC
.	TRBD1	TRBV6-6	18	TRBJ1-1	CASSLTGALPRKRAEAFF	TGTGCCAGCAGTCTTACAGGGGCGCTGCCCAGAAAAAGGGCTGAAGCTTTCTTT
few	TRBD2	TRBV5-1	15	TRBJ2-3	CASSPGLVRGDTQYF	TGCGCCAGCAGCCCCGGACTAGTTCGAGGAGATACGCAGTATTTT
.	.	TRBV2	16	TRBJ2-3	CASRAGPSSYTDTQYF	TGTGCCAGCAGGGCGGGACCGAGTAGTTATACAGATACGCAGTATTTT
.	.	TRBV6-5	12	TRBJ1-6	CASTPGDSPLHF	TGTGCCAGCACCCCGGGGGATTCACCCCTCCACTTT
.	.	TRBV5-6	14	TRBJ1-2	CASSLRGHNYGYTF	TGTGCCAGCAGCTTGAGGGGACATAACTATGGCTACACCTTC
.	.	TRBV5-1	16	TRBJ1-4	CASSLVPVGPNEKLFF	TGCGCCAGCAGCTTGGTACCGGTCGGACCTAATGAAAAACTGTTTTTT
.	.	TRBV6-2/TRBV6-3	13	TRBJ1-5	CASSSYWGASQHF	TGTGCCAGCAGTTCCTACTGGGGGGCATCCCAGCATTTT
.	TRBD1	TRBV6-2/TRBV6-3	12	TRBJ1-4	CASSGQDEKLFF	TGTGCCAGCAGTGGACAGGATGAAAAACTGTTTTTT
.	.	TRBV5-4	14	TRBJ2-7	CASSSWLVRGEQYF	TGTGCCAGCAGCTCCTGGTTGGTCCGGGGCGAGCAGTACTTC
.	TRBD1	TRBV28	15	TRBJ1-1	CASSLTGTGDSEAFF	TGTGCCAGCAGTTTAACCGGGACAGGGGACTCTGAAGCTTTCTTT
.	TRBD1	TRBV28	12	TRBJ2-7	CASHTGDHEQYF	TGTGCCAGCCACACAGGGGACCACGAGCAGTACTTC
.	.	TRBV11-2	16	TRBJ1-2	CASSLGATGLGYGYTF	TGTGCCAGCAGCTTAGGTGCCACAGGGTTAGGCTATGGCTACACCTTC
.	.	TRBV21-1	17	TRBJ2-2	CASSKGEASGRPGELFF	TGTGCCAGCAGCAAAGGGGAGGCTAGCGGGAGACCCGGGGAGCTGTTTTTT
.	.	TRBV30	13	TRBJ2-2	CAWTQSNTGELFF	TGTGCCTGGACTCAGTCGAACACCGGGGAGCTGTTTTTT
.	.	TRBV12-5	17	TRBJ2-7	CASGPEAGTRSSYEQYF	TGTGCTAGTGGTCCAGAAGCCGGGACAAGGAGCTCCTACGAGCAGTACTTC
once	.	TRBV6-6	15	TRBJ2-2	CASISDISNTGELFF	TGTGCCAGCATTTCGGACATATCGAACACCGGGGAGCTGTTTTTT
.	.	TRBV24-1	17	TRBJ1-2	CATSERMWAHWTYGYTF	TGTGCCACCAGTGAACGAATGTGGGCCCACTGGACCTATGGCTACACCTTC
.	.	TRBV11-2	11	TRBJ2-7	CASSVTSMQYF	TGTGCCAGCAGCGTGACTAGTATGCAGTACTTC
once	TRBD1	TRBV18	17	TRBJ2-2	CASSPMSGQGTTGELFF	TGTGCCAGCTCACCTATGTCGGGACAGGGAACCACCGGGGAGCTGTTTTTT
.	.	TRBV28	13	TRBJ2-1	CASSHTRYNEQFF	TGTGCCAGCAGTCACACACGGTACAATGAGCAGTTCTTC
.	.	TRBV7-8	15	TRBJ1-6	CASSLSTRGVSPLHF	TGTGCCAGCAGCTTATCGACTCGGGGCGTTTCACCCCTCCACTTT
.	TRBD2	TRBV5-4	15	TRBJ2-3	CASSLSGGASDTQYF	TGTGCCAGCAGCTTGAGCGGGGGGGCCTCAGATACGCAGTATTTT
.	.	TRBV2	13	TRBJ2-7	CATRGGLASEQYF	TGTGCCACCAGGGGGGGGCTTGCGTCCGAGCAGTACTTC
.	TRBD1	TRBV6-4	15	TRBJ1-1	CASSAFTGGATEAFF	TGTGCCAGCAGTGCTTTTACAGGGGGCGCAACTGAAGCTTTCTTT
.	.	TRBV19	15	TRBJ2-7	CASSLGGTHVLEQYF	TGTGCCAGTAGCCTGGGCGGGACCCACGTCCTCGAGCAGTACTTC
.	TRBD1	TRBV19	16	TRBJ1-5	CASSIPEGALGQPQHF	TGTGCCAGTAGTATCCCTGAGGGGGCGCTTGGGCAGCCCCAGCATTTT